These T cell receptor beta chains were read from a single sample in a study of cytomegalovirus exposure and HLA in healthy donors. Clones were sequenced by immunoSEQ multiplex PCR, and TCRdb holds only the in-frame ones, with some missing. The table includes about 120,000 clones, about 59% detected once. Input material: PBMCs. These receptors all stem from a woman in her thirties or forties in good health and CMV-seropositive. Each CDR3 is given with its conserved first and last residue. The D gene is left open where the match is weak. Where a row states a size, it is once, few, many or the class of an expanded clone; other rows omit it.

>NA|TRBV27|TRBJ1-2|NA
CASSLSVRALYGYTF
TGTGCCAGCAGTTTATCCGTCAGGGCGCTTTATGGCTACACCTTC
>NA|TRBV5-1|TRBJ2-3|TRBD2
CASSAGTSGRAADTQYF
TGCGCCAGCAGCGCCGGGACTAGCGGGAGGGCCGCAGATACGCAGTATTTT
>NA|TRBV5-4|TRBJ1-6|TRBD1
CASSLEGAHSPLHF
TGTGCCAGCAGCTTGGAGGGGGCCCATTCACCCCTCCACTTT
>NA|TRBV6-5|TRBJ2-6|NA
CASGVTVSGANVPTF
TGTGCCAGCGGGGTGACTGTCTCTGGGGCCAACGTCCCGACTTTC
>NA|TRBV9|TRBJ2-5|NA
CASSSSAYQETQYF
TGTGCCAGCAGCTCTAGCGCTTACCAAGAGACCCAGTACTTC
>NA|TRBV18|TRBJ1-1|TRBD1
CASSPSTGDGAFF
TGTGCCAGCTCACCTTCGACAGGGGACGGAGCTTTCTTT
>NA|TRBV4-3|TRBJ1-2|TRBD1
CASSQASPNRGNYYGYTF
TGCGCCAGCAGCCAAGCTTCGCCCAACAGGGGGAATTACTATGGCTACACCTTC
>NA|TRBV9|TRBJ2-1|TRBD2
CASSPSSGSWNEQFF
TGTGCCAGCAGCCCTAGTAGCGGGAGTTGGAATGAGCAGTTCTTC
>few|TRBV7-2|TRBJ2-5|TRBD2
CASSPWMASGKETQYF
TGTGCCAGCAGCCCTTGGATGGCTAGCGGGAAAGAGACCCAGTACTTC
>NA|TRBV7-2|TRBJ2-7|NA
CASSLLDYEQYF
TGTGCCAGCAGCTTGTTAGACTACGAGCAGTACTTC
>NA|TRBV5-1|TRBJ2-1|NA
CASSLVSRDYNEQFF
TGCGCCAGCAGCTTGGTTTCGCGGGACTACAATGAGCAGTTCTTC
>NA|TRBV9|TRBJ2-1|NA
CASSVDGGPTNEQFF
TGTGCCAGCAGCGTAGATGGAGGGCCTACGAATGAGCAGTTCTTC
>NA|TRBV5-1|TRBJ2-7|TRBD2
CASSLEAGVPNEQYF
TGCGCCAGCAGCTTGGAGGCGGGAGTACCGAACGAGCAGTACTTC
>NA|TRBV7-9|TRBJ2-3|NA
CASSLGGLVTDTQYF
TGTGCCAGCAGCTTAGGGGGACTTGTCACAGATACGCAGTATTTT
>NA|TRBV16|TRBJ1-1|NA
CASSQYGRRGGGEAFF
TGTGCCAGCAGCCAATACGGAAGAAGGGGAGGGGGTGAAGCTTTCTTT
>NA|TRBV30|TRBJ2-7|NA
CAWSGGLLGGSEQYF
TGTGCCTGGAGCGGGGGGCTCCTCGGGGGTTCCGAGCAGTACTTC
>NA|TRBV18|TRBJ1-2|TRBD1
CASSPDRALRYGYTF
TGTGCCAGCTCACCAGACAGGGCGCTAAGATATGGCTACACCTTC
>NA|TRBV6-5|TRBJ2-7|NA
CASREGLLHEQYF
TGTGCCAGCAGAGAGGGACTCCTCCACGAGCAGTACTTC
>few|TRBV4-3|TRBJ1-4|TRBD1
CASSHIQGAFEKLFF
TGCGCCAGCAGCCACATACAGGGGGCGTTTGAAAAACTGTTTTTT
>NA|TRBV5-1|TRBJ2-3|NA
CASSLTGRTDTQYF
TGCGCCAGCAGCTTGACAGGGCGGACAGATACGCAGTATTTT
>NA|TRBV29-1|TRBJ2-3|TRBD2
CSVGGTSGRANSDTQYF
TGCAGCGTTGGAGGGACTAGCGGGAGGGCCAACTCAGATACGCAGTATTTT
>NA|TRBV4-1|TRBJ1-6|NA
CASSQDQGRGRYNSPLHF
TGCGCCAGCAGCCAAGATCAGGGCCGAGGGAGGTATAATTCACCCCTCCACTTT
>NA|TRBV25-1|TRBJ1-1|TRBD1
CASIRTGVNTEAFF
TGTGCCAGCATTCGGACAGGGGTGAACACTGAAGCTTTCTTT
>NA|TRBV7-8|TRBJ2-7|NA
CASSLGETEQYF
TGTGCCAGCAGCTTAGGGGAGACCGAGCAGTACTTC
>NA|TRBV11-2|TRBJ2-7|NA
CASSAYRGGLRRSEQYF
TGTGCCAGCAGCGCCTACAGGGGAGGACTACGGAGGAGCGAGCAGTACTTC
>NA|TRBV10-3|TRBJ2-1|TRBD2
CAISVGTSGSGEQFF
TGTGCCATCAGTGTCGGGACTAGCGGGAGTGGTGAGCAGTTCTTC
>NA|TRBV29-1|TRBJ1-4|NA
CSVEVQRTNEKLFF
TGCAGCGTTGAGGTACAGAGAACTAATGAAAAACTGTTTTTT
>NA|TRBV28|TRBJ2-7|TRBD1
CASSTTGVGSYEQYF
TGTGCCAGCAGTACCACAGGGGTGGGCTCCTACGAGCAGTACTTC
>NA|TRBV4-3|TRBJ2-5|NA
CASSQEHAGRETQYF
TGCGCCAGCAGCCAAGAGCACGCAGGGCGGGAGACCCAGTACTTC
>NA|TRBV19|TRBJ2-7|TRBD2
CASSIAPSGRIEQYF
TGTGCCAGTAGTATAGCTCCTAGCGGGAGGATCGAGCAGTACTTC
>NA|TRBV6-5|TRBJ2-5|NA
CASSGRQGTQYF
TGTGCCAGCAGTGGCCGTCAGGGGACCCAGTACTTC
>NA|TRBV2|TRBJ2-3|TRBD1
CASTKSGGRDTQYF
TGTGCCAGCACCAAATCAGGGGGCAGAGATACGCAGTATTTT
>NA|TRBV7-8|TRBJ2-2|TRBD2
CASSRLAGNTGELFF
TGTGCCAGCAGTCGACTAGCGGGTAACACCGGGGAGCTGTTTTTT
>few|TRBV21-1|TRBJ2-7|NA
CASSKTDF
TGTGCCAGCAGCAAAACTGACTTC
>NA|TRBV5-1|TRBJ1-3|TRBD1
CASRAETGDSGNTIYF
TGCGCCAGCAGGGCTGAAACAGGGGACTCTGGAAACACCATATATTTT
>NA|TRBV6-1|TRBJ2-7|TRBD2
CASSAQTSGRSYEQYF
TGTGCCAGCAGTGCCCAGACTAGCGGGCGCTCCTACGAGCAGTACTTC
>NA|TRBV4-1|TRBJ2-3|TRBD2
CASSLSGSSTDTQYF
TGCGCCAGCAGCCTTAGCGGGTCTAGCACAGATACGCAGTATTTT
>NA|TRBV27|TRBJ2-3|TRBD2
CASSLWTSSDTQYF
TGTGCCAGCAGTTTATGGACTAGTTCGGATACGCAGTATTTT
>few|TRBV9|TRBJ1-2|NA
CASSSHSTDRAF
TGTGCCAGCAGCTCCCACTCGACAGACCGGGCTTTC